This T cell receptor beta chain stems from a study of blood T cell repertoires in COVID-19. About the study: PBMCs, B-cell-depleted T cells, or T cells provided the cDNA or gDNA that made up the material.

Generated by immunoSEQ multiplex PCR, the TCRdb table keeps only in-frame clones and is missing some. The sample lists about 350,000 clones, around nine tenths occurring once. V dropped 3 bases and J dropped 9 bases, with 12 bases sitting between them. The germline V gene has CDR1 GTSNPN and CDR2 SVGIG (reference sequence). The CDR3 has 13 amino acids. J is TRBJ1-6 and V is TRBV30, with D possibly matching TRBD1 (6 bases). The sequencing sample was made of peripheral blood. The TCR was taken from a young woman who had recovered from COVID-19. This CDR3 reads CAWRSDSFSPLHF. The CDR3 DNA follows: TGTGCCTGGAGGTCGGACAGCTTTTCACCCCTCCACTTT.